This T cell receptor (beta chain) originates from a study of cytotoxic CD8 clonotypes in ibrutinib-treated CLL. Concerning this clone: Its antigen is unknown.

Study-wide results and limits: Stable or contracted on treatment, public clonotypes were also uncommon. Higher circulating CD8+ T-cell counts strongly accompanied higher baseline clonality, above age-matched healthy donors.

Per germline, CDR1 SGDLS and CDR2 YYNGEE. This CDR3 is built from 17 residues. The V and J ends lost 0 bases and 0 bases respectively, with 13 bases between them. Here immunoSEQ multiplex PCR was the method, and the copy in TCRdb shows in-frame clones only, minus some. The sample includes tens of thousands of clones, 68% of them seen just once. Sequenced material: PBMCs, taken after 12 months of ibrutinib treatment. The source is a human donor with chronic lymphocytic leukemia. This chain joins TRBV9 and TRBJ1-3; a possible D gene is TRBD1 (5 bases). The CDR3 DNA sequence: TGTGCCAGCAGCGTAGCGGAGGGACGGAGCTCTGGAAACACCATATATTTT. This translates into CASSVAEGRSSGNTIYF.